This TCR beta chain was sequenced in a study of cytomegalovirus exposure and HLA in healthy donors. This CDR3 has 15 amino acids. In germline, CDR1 is MNHNS, CDR2 SASEGT. With 2 bases removed from V and 2 bases from J, the gap between germline ends came to 11 bases. PCR amplification relied on 60 Vbeta primers (plus 13 Jbeta primers). Data came from immunoSEQ multiplex PCR; TCRdb stores just in-frame clones and leaves some out. The repertoire consists of about 130,000 clones, with about three quarters occurring once and the leading ten covering about 1.8%. Source material: PBMCs. The rearrangement joins TRBV6-1 to TRBJ2-3; possibly TRBD1 for D (5 bases). The source of this sequence is a woman aged 40 to 49 in good health and CMV-seronegative. This CDR3 is CASSETGGFTDTQYF. DNA of the CDR3: TGTGCCAGCAGTGAAACAGGCGGATTCACAGATACGCAGTATTTT.